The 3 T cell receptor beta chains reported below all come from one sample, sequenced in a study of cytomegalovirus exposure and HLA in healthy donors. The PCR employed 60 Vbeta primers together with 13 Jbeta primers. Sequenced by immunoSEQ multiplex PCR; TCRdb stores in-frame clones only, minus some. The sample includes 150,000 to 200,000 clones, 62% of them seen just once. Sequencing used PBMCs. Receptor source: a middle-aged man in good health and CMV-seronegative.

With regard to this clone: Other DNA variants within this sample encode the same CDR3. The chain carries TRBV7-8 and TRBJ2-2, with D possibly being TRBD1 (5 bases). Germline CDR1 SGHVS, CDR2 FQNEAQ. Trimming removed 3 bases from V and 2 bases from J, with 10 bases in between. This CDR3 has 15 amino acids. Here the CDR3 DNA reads TGTGCCAGCAGCTTGAGACAGACTAACACCGGGGAGCTGTTTTTT. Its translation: CASSLRQTNTGELFF.

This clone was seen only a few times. The CDR3 DNA is TGTGCCAGCAGTGAAGGGCAGGGCAACTCACCCCTCCACTTT. Its protein is CASSEGQGNSPLHF. J is TRBJ1-6 and V is TRBV6-1, with D perhaps matching TRBD1 (5 bases). Deletions cut 1 base from V and 10 bases from J, with 11 bases between. The CDR3 loop spans 14 amino acids. CDR1 is MNHNS, CDR2 SASEGT, per germline.

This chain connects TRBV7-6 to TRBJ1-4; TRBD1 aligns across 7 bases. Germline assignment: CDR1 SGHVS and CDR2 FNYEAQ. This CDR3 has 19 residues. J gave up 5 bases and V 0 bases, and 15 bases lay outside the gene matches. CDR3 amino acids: CASSLANRGIISRNEKLFF. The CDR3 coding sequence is TGTGCCAGCAGCTTAGCTAACAGGGGAATCATAAGCCGCAATGAAAAACTGTTTTTT.